A selection of T cell receptor beta chains follows, all from one sample in a study of T cells in Graves' hyperthyroidism and ophthalmopathy. TCRdb reanalysed the multiplex PCR reads using MiXCR and keeps one entry per CDR3 protein. The table has 500,000 or so distinct CDR3 sequences, approximately 17% seen once. The specimen was blood. These receptors were obtained from a woman aged 18-29 years with Graves' ophthalmopathy. CDR3s include the opening cysteine and the closing phenylalanine or tryptophan.

V gene	CDR3 length	J gene	CDR3 protein
TRBV6-1	14	TRBJ1-6	CASSEERGMPPLHF
TRBV7-9	16	TRBJ2-1	CASSSPTTSSYNEQFF
TRBV2	14	TRBJ1-5	CASSRDNSNQPQHF
TRBV7-9	14	TRBJ2-3	CASGRQGITDTQYF
TRBV27	13	TRBJ2-7	CASWPSGGNEQYF
TRBV28	14	TRBJ1-1	CASSFNAGGDEAFF
TRBV7-7	14	TRBJ2-5	CASSPLAGKETQYF
TRBV28	13	TRBJ1-1	CASSQTGGPEAFF
TRBV29-1	15	TRBJ2-1	CSVQGAASSYNEQFF
TRBV10-3	17	TRBJ1-4	CAISESGRGSGNEKLFF
TRBV20-1	16	TRBJ2-3	CSAPSTSGRVTDTQYF
TRBV19	13	TRBJ1-1	CASGRGGDTEAFF
TRBV6-1	14	TRBJ1-6	CASRTGTGDSPLHF
TRBV20-1	13	TRBJ1-2	CSARWIGNYGYTF
TRBV7-2	20	TRBJ2-7	CASSLGGLAGVNSLSYEQYF
TRBV27	16	TRBJ2-1	CASSLLAGISYNEQFF
TRBV6-1	14	TRBJ1-4	CASSRDLSNEKLFF
TRBV15	14	TRBJ1-4	CATSRVTGGEKLFF
TRBV20-1	14	TRBJ2-7	CSAGVDSPSYEQYF
TRBV19	15	TRBJ1-3	CASSPGQTSGNTIYF
TRBV29-1	14	TRBJ1-1	CSVEPTGRGTEAFF
TRBV20-1	16	TRBJ2-1	CSARAVDGTGSWRQFF
TRBV20-1	15	TRBJ1-5	CSARVGGISSQPQHF
TRBV6-2/TRBV6-3	18	TRBJ2-7	CASSSLPNPSGISYEQYF
TRBV6-1	15	TRBJ2-3	CASSRAGSTTDTQYF
TRBV12-3/TRBV12-4	14	TRBJ1-5	CASMSPGRGQPQHF
TRBV7-8	16	TRBJ2-7	CASSLKGGQGTYEQYF
TRBV15	16	TRBJ1-4	CATSRETTGREEKLFF
TRBV7-9	14	TRBJ1-3	CASSQGQGGNTIYF
TRBV7-3	15	TRBJ2-3	CASSLTAGTTDTQYF
TRBV12-3/TRBV12-4	16	TRBJ2-3	CASSSRDIIRTDTQYF
TRBV4-2	16	TRBJ1-1	CASSQGARGRNTEAFF
TRBV20-1	16	TRBJ2-7	CSARYSGDRKSDEQYF
TRBV30	14	TRBJ1-1	CAWRGGQMNTEAFF
TRBV4-1	14	TRBJ2-1	CASSQEPGMDEQFF
TRBV6-1	13	TRBJ1-2	CASRPGGNYGYTF
TRBV20-1	15	TRBJ2-7	CSATSGGLVTYEQYF
TRBV4-1	15	TRBJ2-3	CASSQEGGDTDTQYF
TRBV25-1	14	TRBJ2-7	CASSLGAFEYEQYF
TRBV3-1	18	TRBJ2-6	CASSVEGTDYSGANVLTF
TRBV5-1	17	TRBJ2-3	CASSGGQRNIWTDTQYF
TRBV28	14	TRBJ2-2	CAITDERRSGELFF
TRBV3-1	13	TRBJ1-2	CASSQGNRAGYTF
TRBV6-4	14	TRBJ2-3	CASSDSRGGDTQYF
TRBV20-1	14	TRBJ2-7	CSARSEGGLFEQYF
TRBV19	16	TRBJ1-5	CVGPYTVSSSNQPQHF
TRBV10-3	20	TRBJ2-5	CAISGAAWADRGRGAETQYF
TRBV4-3	15	TRBJ2-7	CASSQDREPTYEQYF
TRBV6-2/TRBV6-3	15	TRBJ2-5	CASNKANRFQETQYF
TRBV7-9	20	TRBJ2-6	CASSLDLTAALRAGANVLTF
TRBV6-5	14	TRBJ2-7	CASSSDRALYEQYF
TRBV5-1	15	TRBJ1-5	CASSLDGRHNQPQHF
TRBV20-1	17	TRBJ2-3	CSAGPPASGGGTDTQYF
TRBV5-1	15	TRBJ2-7	CASSTGSASSYEQYF
TRBV6-1	11	TRBJ1-2	CASSRGYGYTF
TRBV5-6	17	TRBJ2-3	CASSLDTSGDSTDTQYF
TRBV6-2/TRBV6-3	17	TRBJ2-1	CASSYSKRGRSNNEQFF
TRBV3-1	13	TRBJ1-2	CASSSRQGWGYTF
TRBV5-1	16	TRBJ2-2	CASSLAGGGNTGELFF